What follows is one T cell receptor (beta chain) and its context. Method: immunoSEQ multiplex PCR; TCRdb's copy keeps in-frame clones and lacks some. The table lists a few hundred thousand clones, approximately 90% of them singletons. This specimen belongs to a study of blood T cell repertoires in COVID-19. On the study more broadly: From the United States, Italy and Spain came samples of acute and convalescent COVID-19.

Germline lookup yields CDR1 SGHVS and CDR2 FNYEAQ. The trim removed 3 bases at V and 2 bases at J, leaving 4 bases unmatched. The CDR3 runs to 15 residues. The sample consisted of PBMCs or T cells enriched from blood (not recorded which). This clonotype originated in a man between 18 and 35 years old with acute COVID-19. J is TRBJ2-5 and V is TRBV7-6; 9 bases are shared with TRBD2. CDR3 DNA sequence: TGTGCCAGCAGCTTCTCTAGCGGGGTGCAAGAGACCCAGTACTTC. Residues: CASSFSSGVQETQYF. Based on the CDR3 plus reference TRBV7-6 and TRBJ2-5, the full variable domain is GAGVSQSPRYKVTKRGQDVALRCDPISGHVSLYWYRQALGQGPEFLTYFNYEAQQDKSGLPNDRFSAERPEGSISTLTIQRTEQRDSAMYRCASSFSSGVQETQYFGPGTRLLVL.